Presented here are 24 T cell receptor beta chains from one specimen sequenced in a study of T cell responses to AZD1222 COVID-19 vaccine. The assay was immunoSEQ multiplex PCR, and TCRdb's table has in-frame clones only and misses some. In the table there are about 180,000 clones, about 90% of which are singletons. Specimen: peripheral blood, collected 28 days after the second AZD1222 dose. Receptors originate from an adult who received the AZD1222 COVID-19 vaccine.

This clone was seen a single time. The rearrangement joins TRBV5-4 to TRBJ1-1, with TRBD1 matching 7 bases. Germline V gene lookup returns CDR1 SGHNT and CDR2 YYREEE (reference sequence). This CDR3 has 13 amino acids. With 5 bases clipped from V and 2 bases from J, the junction kept 3 bases outside the gene matches. This CDR3 is CASSRDSNTEAFF. DNA of the CDR3: TGTGCCAGCAGTCGGGACAGTAACACTGAAGCTTTCTTT.

The rearrangement uses TRBV11-2 and TRBJ1-5; D call uncertain. Per the germline V gene, CDR1 is SGHAT and CDR2 is FQNNGV. There are 13 residues in the CDR3. Trimming took off 2 bases at V and 6 bases at J, with 8 bases between the two ends. CDR3 protein: CASSLRSLQPQHF. Here the CDR3 DNA reads TGTGCCAGCAGCTTACGCTCTCTTCAGCCCCAGCATTTT.

This chain joins TRBV9 and TRBJ1-3; 7 nucleotides line up with TRBD1. The length of the CDR3 is 15 residues. V was clipped by 0 bases and J by 4 bases; unmatched bases: 4. In germline, CDR1 is SGDLS, CDR2 YYNGEE. The CDR3 spells CASSVGTGNGNTIYF. The CDR3, as DNA: TGTGCCAGCAGCGTAGGGACAGGTAACGGAAACACCATATATTTT.

V usage is TRBV4-3 and J usage is TRBJ1-2; D perhaps matches TRBD1 (6 bases). This CDR3 is 18 amino acids long. V was cut by 0 bases and J by 4 bases, with 21 bases left in between. Germline V gene data show CDR1 as LGHNA and CDR2 as YSLEER. The CDR3 region is CASSQEYQGPAYSYGYTF. CDR3 sequence (DNA): TGCGCCAGCAGCCAAGAGTACCAGGGGCCCGCGTATAGCTATGGCTACACCTTC.

The chain links TRBV3-1 (or the pseudogene TRBV3-2) to TRBJ1-6; D not resolved. V was cut by 2 bases and J by 6 bases, with 5 bases left in between. Germline CDR1 LGHDT, CDR2 YNNKEL (reference sequence). This CDR3 spans 13 amino acids. DNA of the CDR3: TGTGCCAGCAGCCAATGGAGTAATTCACCCCTCCACTTT. Its protein is CASSQWSNSPLHF.

This sequence joins TRBV16 and TRBJ1-6, with TRBD1 matching over 10 bases. The germline V gene encodes CDR1 KGHSY and CDR2 FQNENV. This CDR3 has 20 amino acids. The V and J ends lost 2 bases and 0 bases, in that order; junction bases with no gene match: 10. The CDR3 coding sequence is TGTGCCAGCAGCCAAATGATGGGACAGGGGAGAAACTCCTATAATTCACCCCTCCACTTT. This sequence encodes CASSQMMGQGRNSYNSPLHF.

This chain connects TRBV19 to TRBJ2-7, with D tentatively TRBD2 (6 bases). The ends were cut back, 6 bases at V and 0 bases at J, with 15 bases in the middle. The germline V gene encodes CDR1 LNHDA and CDR2 SQIVND (reference sequence). The CDR3 runs to 15 residues. As DNA, the CDR3 is TGTGCCAGTAGGTCTGGCGGGGCGAGCTCCTACGAGCAGTACTTC. The encoded protein is CASRSGGASSYEQYF.

This clone was counted a single time. The rearrangement uses TRBV5-1 and TRBJ2-2; unclear D gene. There are 13 residues in the CDR3. CDR1 is SGHRS and CDR2 is YFSETQ in the germline V gene. V was cut by 9 bases and J by 1 base, with 10 bases left in between. The CDR3 DNA reads as TGCGCCACCCGTGTAGGGAACACCGGGGAGCTGTTTTTT. Its protein product is CATRVGNTGELFF.

The V call is TRBV9, the J call TRBJ1-5; TRBD1 aligns across 7 bases. CDR1 is SGDLS, CDR2 YYNGEE, per germline. V was clipped by 3 bases and J by 2 bases; unmatched bases: 5. The CDR3 extends over 15 amino acids. The CDR3 sequence is CASSEGTGGNQPQHF. For the CDR3, the DNA is TGTGCCAGCAGCGAAGGAACAGGGGGCAATCAGCCCCAGCATTTT.

V is TRBV6-1 and J is TRBJ1-2; D might be TRBD1 (5 bases). The length of the CDR3 is 16 residues. The ends were cut back, 2 bases at V and 4 bases at J, with 17 bases in the middle. Germline-derived CDR1 and CDR2 are MNHNS and SASEGT. CDR3: CASSEIGAGMSYGYTF. The CDR3 bases are TGTGCCAGCAGTGAAATAGGGGCAGGGATGTCCTATGGCTACACCTTC.

The chain links TRBV9 to TRBJ2-7, with TRBD2 matching over 13 bases. The ends lost 4 bases at V and 3 bases at J; junction bases unmatched: 7. The germline CDR1 and CDR2 sequences are SGDLS and YYNGEE. The CDR3 runs 16 residues. CDR3 region: CASSPRTSGGDYEQYF. CDR3 nucleotide sequence: TGTGCCAGCAGCCCGAGGACTAGCGGGGGCGACTACGAGCAGTACTTC.

The chain uses TRBV6-1 and TRBJ2-1, with D possibly TRBD2 on 5 matching bases. The V end was cut by 3 bases, the J end by 0 bases, with 12 bases between. Germline V CDR1 and CDR2: MNHNS, SASEGT. The CDR3 length is 16 residues. The CDR3 DNA reads TGTGCCAGCAGTGAGGCGGGTGCTAGCTCCTACAATGAGCAGTTCTTC. Amino acids: CASSEAGASSYNEQFF.

This chain joins TRBV7-9 and TRBJ2-5; 7 bases are shared with TRBD2. This CDR3 comprises 17 residues. The germline V gene has CDR1 SEHNR and CDR2 FQNEAQ (reference sequence). The trim removed 6 bases at V and 4 bases at J, leaving 17 bases unmatched. CDR3 amino acids: CASSSNRDYSSRETQYF. In nucleotides, the CDR3 is TGTGCCAGCAGTTCGAACCGGGACTACTCATCTCGAGAGACCCAGTACTTC.

The chain uses TRBV5-4 and TRBJ2-1; D gene unclear. The CDR3 totals 11 residues. Germline V gene lookup returns CDR1 SGHNT and CDR2 YYREEE (reference sequence). Trimming left V 1 base short and J 4 bases short, with 0 bases between. The CDR3 DNA sequence: TGTGCCAGCAGCTTGTACAATGAGCAGTTCTTC. Translated: CASSLYNEQFF.

The chain uses TRBV23-1 and TRBJ2-3, with D possibly TRBD1 on 5 matching bases. TRBV23-1 is noted as an ORF with a role that remains uncertain. The CDR3 has 16 amino acids. V was clipped by 0 bases and J by 4 bases, with 14 bases between them. The CDR3 loop is CASSQSSWGSADTQYF. The DNA for the CDR3 is TGCGCCAGCAGTCAATCCTCATGGGGCAGCGCAGATACGCAGTATTTT.

The chain couples TRBV7-2 to TRBJ1-1, with 9 positions matching TRBD1. The germline gives CDR1 SGHTA, CDR2 FQGNSA. The CDR3 is 15 amino acids. The V and J ends lost 5 bases and 1 base, in that order; junction bases with no gene match: 5. CDR3 sequence: CASSQQGATNTEAFF. For the CDR3, the DNA is TGTGCCAGCAGCCAACAGGGGGCAACGAACACTGAAGCTTTCTTT.

Comment on this clone: One junction end disagrees with the germline gene, perhaps due to a read error. The chain couples TRBV29-1 to TRBJ2-3; 9 positions agree with TRBD1. The CDR3 length is 12 residues. From germline, CDR1 is SQVTM and CDR2 ANQGSEA. DNA for the CDR3: TGCAGCGTTACAGGGGGCACGGATACGCAGTATTTT. Protein sequence: CSVTGGTDTQYF.

J is TRBJ2-7 and V is TRBV5-1; D not resolved. CDR1 SGHRS and CDR2 YFSETQ come from the germline V gene. V was shortened by 0 bases and J by 2 bases, with 9 bases between the two germline ends. The CDR3 has 14 amino acids. In nucleotides, the CDR3 is TGCGCCAGCAGCTTGGTCGACGGCACCTACGAGCAGTACTTC. It encodes CASSLVDGTYEQYF.

This clone was counted a single time. CDR3 bases: TGTGCCAGCAGTCCAATGGGACGGATCTATGGCTACACCTTC. Translating gives CASSPMGRIYGYTF. The chain uses TRBV27 and TRBJ1-2; D possibly corresponds to TRBD1 (5 bases). V was cut by 5 bases and J by 4 bases, with 14 bases left in between. Germline CDR1 and CDR2: MNHEY and SMNVEV (reference sequence). The CDR3 is 14 amino acids.

The rearrangement uses TRBV5-1 and TRBJ2-1; D may be TRBD2 (7 bases). V shed 7 bases and J shed 2 bases, with 13 bases lying between them. The CDR3 has 14 residues. Looked up from germline, CDR1 is SGHRS and CDR2 is YFSETQ. CDR3 amino acids: CASAGAGAYNEQFF. CDR3 nucleotides: TGCGCCAGCGCGGGGGCGGGGGCCTACAATGAGCAGTTCTTC.

V gene TRBV25-1 combines with J gene TRBJ2-7; D gene ambiguous. CDR1 MGHDK and CDR2 SYGVNS come from the germline V gene. The CDR3 sequence is 13 residues long. Deletions cut 4 bases from V and 0 bases from J, with 7 bases between. DNA of the CDR3: TGTGCCAGCAGTGGCGCCAGCTCCTACGAGCAGTACTTC. Its protein product is CASSGASSYEQYF.

Many counts were recorded for this clone. The chain is built from TRBV5-1 and TRBJ1-5; D is undetermined. The V gene's germline CDR1 is SGHRS and CDR2 YFSETQ. The ends were cut back, 0 bases at V and 7 bases at J, with 8 bases in the middle. The length of the CDR3 is 13 residues. For the CDR3, the DNA is TGCGCCAGCAGCTTGGAAGGTTGGCAGCCCCAGCATTTT. This translates into CASSLEGWQPQHF.

The chain carries TRBV18 and TRBJ1-2, with TRBD1 matching over 7 bases. Germline CDR1 is KGHSH and CDR2 is LQKENI. The CDR3 extends over 14 amino acids. The J segment lost 6 bases and the V segment lost 1 base, leaving 5 bases of the junction unmatched. The CDR3 coding sequence is TGTGCCAGCTCACCACTACAGGGGCGGGATGGCTACACCTTC. Translating it yields CASSPLQGRDGYTF.

V gene TRBV29-1 combines with J gene TRBJ1-2; 7 positions agree with TRBD1. The CDR3 loop spans 12 amino acids. V dropped 2 bases and J dropped 8; count of bases not matched to a gene: 5. Germline values: CDR1 SQVTM, CDR2 ANQGSEA. CDR3 nucleotide sequence: TGCAGCGTTGAACGGCAGGGGGGAGGCTACACCTTC. Protein sequence: CSVERQGGGYTF.